This passage covers 22 T cell receptor beta chains from one sample sequenced in a study of regulatory T cells in long-lasting Graves disease. Arm-PCR of CDR3 regions with iRepertoire HTBI primers generated TCR beta libraries. One entry per CDR3 protein results from TCRdb running MiXCR on the multiplex PCR reads. The sample holds approximately 500,000 distinct CDR3 sequences, approximately 21% seen once. Time point: persistent/refractory GD, antithyroid drugs over 5 years with positive TRAb. The TCR library was made from RNA that had been extracted from PBMCs in TRIzol. The sequencing here drew on peripheral blood mononuclear cells (PBMCs), taken when the disease was refractory, from a patient treated with antithyroid drugs. The source is a female donor with Graves disease.

At least ten counts were recorded for this clonotype. V is TRBV2 and J is TRBJ1-2; possible D gene TRBD1, 5 bases. Germline V gene lookup returns CDR1 SNHLY and CDR2 FYNNEI. The CDR3 is made up of 14 amino acids. V was cut by 7 bases and J by 6 bases, with 18 bases left in between. CDR3 in amino acids: CASKPFRGGDGYTF. CDR3 DNA sequence: TGTGCCAGCAAGCCCTTTAGGGGAGGAGATGGCTACACCTTC.

The chain carries TRBV12-3 or TRBV12-4 and TRBJ2-1, with TRBD2 matching over 10 bases. CDR3 length: 19 amino acids. J gave up 3 bases and V 2 bases, and 13 bases lay outside the gene matches. CDR3 amino acids: CASSLTFPSLAGDYNEQFF. The CDR3 region has the DNA TGTGCCAGCAGTTTAACCTTCCCCTCTCTAGCGGGAGACTACAATGAGCAGTTCTTC.

This clonotype was seen at least ten times. The CDR3 DNA reads as TGTGCCAGCAGGGACAGCTTCTATGGCTACACCTTC. This translates into CASRDSFYGYTF. The chain uses TRBV2 and TRBJ1-2; a possible D gene is TRBD1 (6 bases). The V end was cut by 6 bases, the J end by 4 bases, with 9 bases between. The CDR3 length is 12 residues. In germline, CDR1 is SNHLY, CDR2 FYNNEI.

This clonotype has ten or more counts. The chain has TRBV6-1 and TRBJ1-4; no definite D call. The CDR3 runs 14 residues. Germline values: CDR1 MNHNS, CDR2 SASEGT. V lost 6 bases and J 3 bases, leaving 11 bases between the germline ends. The CDR3 here is CASRTTRANEKLFF. DNA of the CDR3: TGTGCCAGCAGGACCACGCGGGCTAATGAAAAACTGTTTTTT.

At least ten counts were recorded for this clonotype. The rearrangement links TRBV12-3 or TRBV12-4 to TRBJ1-1; tentative D call: TRBD1 (5 bases). The CDR3 has 14 amino acids. Trimming took 4 bases from V and 2 from J, leaving 11 bases between them. CDR3 nucleotides: TGTGCCAGCAGTTATTGGCAGGGAAACACTGAAGCTTTCTTT. Amino acids: CASSYWQGNTEAFF.

This clonotype has at least ten counts. The chain links TRBV11-2 to TRBJ2-5; D tentatively reads TRBD1 or TRBD2 (5 bases each). Trimming stripped 1 base from V and 1 base from J, with 13 bases between. Germline V gene sequence: CDR1 SGHAT, CDR2 FQNNGV. This CDR3 contains 16 residues. The CDR3 bases are TGTGCCAGCAGCTTAGCCACGGGGCTCATCCAAGAGACCCAGTACTTC. The encoded protein is CASSLATGLIQETQYF.

Only a few counts were recorded for this clonotype. The chain employs TRBV7-9 and TRBJ1-1; D is unresolved. This CDR3 contains 14 residues. The V gene's germline CDR1 is SEHNR and CDR2 FQNEAQ (reference sequence). Trimming took off 5 bases at V and 1 base at J, with 11 bases between the two ends. The CDR3 coding sequence is TGTGCCAGCAGCCCCCGAAAGGAGAACACTGAAGCTTTCTTT. As protein: CASSPRKENTEAFF. Looking up the rest from reference TRBV7-9 and TRBJ1-1 gives the full variable domain: DTGVSQNPRHKITKRGQNVTFRCDPISEHNRLYWYRQTLGQGPEFLTYFQNEAQLEKSRLLSDRFSAERPKGSFSTLEIQRTEQGDSAMYLCASSPRKENTEAFFGQGTRLTVV.

This clonotype came up many times. The J gene is TRBJ2-5, the V gene TRBV12-5; D is uncertain. Trimming cost V 5 bases and J 5 bases, with 15 bases left between them. CDR3 length: 14 residues. Germline V gene sequence: CDR1 LGHNT, CDR2 FRNRAP. The CDR3 spells CASGPETDPETQYF. CDR3 DNA: TGTGCTAGTGGTCCAGAGACCGACCCGGAGACCCAGTACTTC.

This chain joins TRBV29-1 and TRBJ1-5; D is unclear. Trimming left V 7 bases short and J 0 bases short, with 10 bases between. Germline CDR1 reads SQVTM; CDR2 reads ANQGSEA. The CDR3 consists of 13 residues. The CDR3 here is CSASEDSNQPQHF. Here the CDR3 DNA reads TGCAGCGCTTCGGAAGATAGCAATCAGCCCCAGCATTTT.

Only a few counts were recorded for this clonotype. V and J are TRBV27 and TRBJ1-1; D not certain. The ends were cut back, 2 bases at V and 6 bases at J, with 19 bases in the middle. This CDR3 region has 16 residues. Germline assignment: CDR1 MNHEY and CDR2 SMNVEV (reference sequence). CDR3 DNA sequence: TGTGCCAGCAGTTTAGGAGGCACTGGGTATAACGCTGAAGCTTTCTTT. It specifies CASSLGGTGYNAEAFF.

The sample holds many counts of this clonotype. This chain joins TRBV28 and TRBJ2-4, with 10 positions matching TRBD2. The length of the CDR3 is 14 residues. V was clipped by 5 bases and J by 7 bases; unmatched bases: 5. From germline, CDR1 is MDHEN and CDR2 SYDVKM. The CDR3: CASSISGGANIQYF. The CDR3 nucleotides read TGTGCCAGCAGTATAAGCGGGGGGGCGAACATTCAGTACTTC.

This clonotype was counted only a few times. The J gene is TRBJ2-6, the V gene TRBV5-1; either TRBD1 or TRBD2 may fit D (6 bases each). The CDR3 spans 15 residues. V was pared by 4 bases and J by 0 bases, with 8 bases between. Per the germline V gene, CDR1 is SGHRS and CDR2 is YFSETQ. CDR3 sequence (DNA): TGCGCCAGCAGCACGGGGGCCTCTGGGGCCAACGTCCTGACTTTC. Protein: CASSTGASGANVLTF.

This clonotype occurred many times. This chain joins TRBV7-2 and TRBJ1-5; D gene unclear. Trimming took 1 base from V and 5 from J, leaving 9 bases between them. Germline CDR1 SGHTA, CDR2 FQGNSA. There are 14 residues in the CDR3. The CDR3 sequence: CASSLVNLDQPQHF. CDR3 DNA: TGTGCCAGCAGCTTAGTAAATTTAGATCAGCCCCAGCATTTT. Complete variable domain (other parts from reference TRBV7-2 and TRBJ1-5): GAGVSQSPSNKVTEKGKDVELRCDPISGHTALYWYRQSLGQGLEFLIYFQGNSAPDKSGLPSDRFSAERTGGSVSTLTIQRTQQEDSAVYLCASSLVNLDQPQHFGDGTRLSIL.

This clonotype was detected ten times or more. The rearrangement links TRBV2 to TRBJ2-7; 12 bases align to TRBD1. Trimming removed 6 bases from V and 3 bases from J; junction bases left unmatched: 9. CDR1 and CDR2 (germline): SNHLY, FYNNEI. CDR3 length equals 16 residues. The CDR3 sequence is CASSGTGGMANYEQYF. CDR3 nucleotide sequence: TGTGCCAGCAGCGGGACAGGGGGCATGGCTAACTACGAGCAGTACTTC. Looking up the rest from reference TRBV2 and TRBJ2-7 gives the full variable domain: EPEVTQTPSHQVTQMGQEVILRCVPISNHLYFYWYRQILGQKVEFLVSFYNNEISEKSEIFDDQFSVERPDGSNFTLKIRSTKLEDSAMYFCASSGTGGMANYEQYFGPGTRLTVT.

This clonotype was seen at least ten times. This chain uses TRBV15 with TRBJ1-1; D ambiguous. Trimming took off 0 bases at V and 2 bases at J, with 13 bases between the two ends. Germline V gene data show CDR1 as LNHNV and CDR2 as YYDKDF (reference sequence). The length of the CDR3 is 16 residues. The CDR3 protein is CATSRDQDEFNTEAFF. The CDR3 DNA sequence: TGTGCCACCAGCAGAGATCAGGACGAATTCAACACTGAAGCTTTCTTT.

This clonotype was seen a handful of times. The chain carries TRBV20-1 and TRBJ1-5, with TRBD1 matching 7 bases. J lost 3 bases, V lost 0 bases, and 8 bases had no gene match. In germline, CDR1 is DFQATT, CDR2 SNEGSKA (reference sequence). There are 16 residues in the CDR3. The CDR3 DNA reads TGCAGTGCTAGAGATCTGACAGGGAAGGACAATCAGCCCCAGCATTTT. Encoded protein: CSARDLTGKDNQPQHF.

This clonotype was observed a handful of times. This sequence joins TRBV4-3 and TRBJ1-2; D possibly corresponds to TRBD1 (5 bases). Trimming removed 0 bases at V and 6 bases at J, with 14 bases between. Germline CDR1 reads LGHNA; CDR2 reads YSLEER. The CDR3 has 15 amino acids. CDR3 amino acids: CASSQDINRSDGYTF. CDR3 bases: TGCGCCAGCAGCCAAGATATTAACAGGTCGGATGGCTACACCTTC.

This clonotype was recorded a few times. The rearrangement uses TRBV14 and TRBJ1-1; D is possibly TRBD1 (6 bases). V lost 2 bases, J lost 4 bases, and 14 bases lay in between. This CDR3 has 15 amino acids. Per the germline V gene, CDR1 is SGHDN and CDR2 is FVKESK. CDR3 sequence: CASSQMWGQSTEAFF. For the CDR3, the DNA is TGTGCCAGCAGCCAAATGTGGGGGCAGAGCACTGAAGCTTTCTTT.

This clonotype was seen more than once but under ten times. The chain carries TRBV5-1 and TRBJ1-4; D gene ambiguous. V lost 2 bases and J lost 7, with 21 bases in between. The CDR3 covers 17 residues. Germline CDR1 and CDR2: SGHRS and YFSETQ. Here the CDR3 DNA reads TGCGCCAGCAGCTTTGATGGAGTCGACGGTGAAGGTGAAAAACTGTTTTTT. It encodes CASSFDGVDGEGEKLFF.

This clonotype showed up many times. V usage is TRBV12-3 or TRBV12-4 and J usage is TRBJ1-1, with no clear D. The CDR3 has 15 amino acids. V gave up 6 bases and J gave up 0 bases, with 14 bases separating them. CDR3 DNA sequence: TGTGCCAGCAGCCTGGAGGGAGCATTGAACACTGAAGCTTTCTTT. It yields the protein CASSLEGALNTEAFF.

This clonotype showed up many times. The chain combines TRBV7-2 with TRBJ1-5; no firm D call. CDR1 and CDR2 (germline): SGHTA, FQGNSA. This CDR3 has 13 residues. Between the trimmed V and J ends, which lost 1 base and 4 bases, there was a span of 5 bases. The CDR3 spells CASSLGANQPQHF. The CDR3 nucleotides are TGTGCCAGCAGCTTAGGTGCAAATCAGCCCCAGCATTTT.

The chain has TRBV5-1 and TRBJ1-2; tentative D call: TRBD1 (5 bases). Germline assignment: CDR1 SGHRS and CDR2 YFSETQ. The CDR3 totals 16 residues. The ends were cut back, 4 bases at V and 0 bases at J, with 16 bases in the middle. The CDR3 loop is CASSPIPTATNYGYTF. The DNA of the CDR3 is TGCGCCAGCAGCCCGATCCCGACAGCCACTAACTATGGCTACACCTTC.